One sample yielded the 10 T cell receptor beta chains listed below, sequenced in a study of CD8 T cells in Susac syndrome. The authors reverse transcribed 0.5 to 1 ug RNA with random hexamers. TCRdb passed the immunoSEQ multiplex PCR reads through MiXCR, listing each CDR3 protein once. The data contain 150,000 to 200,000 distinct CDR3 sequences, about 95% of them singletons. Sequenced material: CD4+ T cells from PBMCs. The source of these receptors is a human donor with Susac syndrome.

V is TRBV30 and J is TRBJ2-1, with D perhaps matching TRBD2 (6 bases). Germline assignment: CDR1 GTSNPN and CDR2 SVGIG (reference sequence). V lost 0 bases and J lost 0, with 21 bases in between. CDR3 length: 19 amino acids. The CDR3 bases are TGTGCCTGGAGTGTACGGAGGTTTACTAGCACGAGCTCCTACAATGAGCAGTTCTTC. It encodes CAWSVRRFTSTSSYNEQFF.

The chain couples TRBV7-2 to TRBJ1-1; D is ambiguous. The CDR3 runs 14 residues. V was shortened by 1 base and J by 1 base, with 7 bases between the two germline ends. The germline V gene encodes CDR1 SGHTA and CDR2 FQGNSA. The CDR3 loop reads CASSLGHSNTEAFF. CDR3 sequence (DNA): TGTGCCAGCAGCTTAGGACACTCGAACACTGAAGCTTTCTTT.

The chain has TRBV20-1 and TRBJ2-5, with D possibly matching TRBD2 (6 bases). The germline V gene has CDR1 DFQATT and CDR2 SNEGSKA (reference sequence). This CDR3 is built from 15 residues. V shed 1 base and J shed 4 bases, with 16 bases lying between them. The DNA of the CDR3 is TGCAGTGCTAGAGCTTCAGCTAGCGTGGGAGAGACCCAGTACTTC. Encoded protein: CSARASASVGETQYF.

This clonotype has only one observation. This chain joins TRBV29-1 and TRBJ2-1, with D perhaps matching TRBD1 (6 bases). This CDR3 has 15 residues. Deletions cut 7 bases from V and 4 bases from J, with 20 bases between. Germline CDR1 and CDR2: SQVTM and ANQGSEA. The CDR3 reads CSGVPEDRLYNEQFF. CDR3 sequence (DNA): TGCAGCGGAGTACCGGAAGACAGGCTTTACAATGAGCAGTTCTTC.

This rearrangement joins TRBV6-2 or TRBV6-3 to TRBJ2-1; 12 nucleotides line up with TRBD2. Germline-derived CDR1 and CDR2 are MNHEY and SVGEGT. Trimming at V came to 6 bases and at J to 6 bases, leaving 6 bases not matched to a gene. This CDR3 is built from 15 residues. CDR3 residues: CASRTLAGGRNEQFF. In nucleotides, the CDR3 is TGTGCCAGCAGGACTCTAGCGGGAGGGCGCAATGAGCAGTTCTTC.

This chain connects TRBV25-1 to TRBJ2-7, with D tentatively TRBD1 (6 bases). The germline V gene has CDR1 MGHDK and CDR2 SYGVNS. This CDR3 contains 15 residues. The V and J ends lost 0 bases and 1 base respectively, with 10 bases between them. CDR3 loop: CASSEYGDKSYEQYF. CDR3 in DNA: TGTGCCAGCAGTGAATATGGGGACAAGTCCTACGAGCAGTACTTC.

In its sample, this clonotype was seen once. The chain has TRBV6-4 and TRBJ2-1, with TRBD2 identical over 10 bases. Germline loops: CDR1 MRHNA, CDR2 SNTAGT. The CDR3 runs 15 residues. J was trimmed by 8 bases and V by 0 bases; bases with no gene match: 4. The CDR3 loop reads CASSDSSGGGYEQFF. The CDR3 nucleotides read TGTGCCAGCAGTGACTCAAGCGGGGGGGGCTATGAGCAGTTCTTC.

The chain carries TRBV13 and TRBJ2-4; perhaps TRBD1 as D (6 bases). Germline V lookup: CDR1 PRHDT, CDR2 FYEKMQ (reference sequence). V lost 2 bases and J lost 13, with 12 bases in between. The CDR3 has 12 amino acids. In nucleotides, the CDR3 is TGTGCCAGCAGCTTATCAGGGGATCCCCAGTACTTC. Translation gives CASSLSGDPQYF.

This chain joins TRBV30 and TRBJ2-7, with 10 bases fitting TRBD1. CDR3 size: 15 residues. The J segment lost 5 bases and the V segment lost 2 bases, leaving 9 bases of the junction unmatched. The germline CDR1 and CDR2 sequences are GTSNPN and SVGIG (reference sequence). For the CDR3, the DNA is TGTGCCTGGAGTAGTCGGGACAGGGGAACGAACGAGCAGTACTTC. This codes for CAWSSRDRGTNEQYF.

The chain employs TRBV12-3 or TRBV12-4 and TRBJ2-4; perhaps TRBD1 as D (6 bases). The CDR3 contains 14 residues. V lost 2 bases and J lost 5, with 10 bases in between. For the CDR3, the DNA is TGTGCCAGCAGTTTATCAGGGGATGAAAACATTCAGTACTTC. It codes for CASSLSGDENIQYF.